This T cell receptor beta chain was sequenced for a study of shared clonotypes between healthy human individuals. Study as a whole: The donor pool was made up of two women and a few men aged 18 to 49. General observations from the study: In a handful of donors, around 4.5% of naive CD4 clonotypes appeared in common.

This CDR3 contains 14 residues. V lost 4 bases to trimming and J lost 1 base, with 9 bases between them. Germline-derived CDR1 and CDR2 are SGHNT and YENEEA. Terminally differentiated effector memory CD45RA+ cells were excluded by CCR7 positive selection of CD45RO-negative cells. Donors included only healthy HIV-negative adults lacking recent acute infections or vaccinations. Concerning this clone itself: The antigen is unknown.

Generated by immunoSEQ multiplex PCR, the TCRdb table keeps only in-frame clones and is missing some. The sample includes fewer than 850,000 clones, approximately 96% of them seen just once. This receptor was taken from a man between 25 and 39 years old in good health. This chain joins TRBV11-3 and TRBJ2-3; no firm D call. Material: naive CD8+ T cells sorted from blood. In DNA form, the CDR3 reads TGTGCCAGCAGCTACAGTGGGCGCACAGATACGCAGTATTTT. Translation gives CASSYSGRTDTQYF.